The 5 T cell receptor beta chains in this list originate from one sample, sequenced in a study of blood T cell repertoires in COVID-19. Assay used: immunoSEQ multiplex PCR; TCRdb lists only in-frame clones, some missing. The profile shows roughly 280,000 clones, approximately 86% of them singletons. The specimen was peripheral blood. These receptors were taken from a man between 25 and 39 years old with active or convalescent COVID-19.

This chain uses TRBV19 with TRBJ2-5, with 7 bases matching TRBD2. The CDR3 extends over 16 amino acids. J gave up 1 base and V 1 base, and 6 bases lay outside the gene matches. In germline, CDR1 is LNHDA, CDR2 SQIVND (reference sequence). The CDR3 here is CASSIGTRSFQETQYF. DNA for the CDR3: TGTGCCAGTAGTATAGGGACTAGGAGCTTCCAAGAGACCCAGTACTTC.

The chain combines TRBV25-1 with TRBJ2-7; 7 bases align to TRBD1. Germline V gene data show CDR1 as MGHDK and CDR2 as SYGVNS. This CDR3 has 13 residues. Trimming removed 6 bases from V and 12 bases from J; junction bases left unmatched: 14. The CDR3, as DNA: TGTGCCAGCAGAAATAGCGACAGGGCTATGCCGTACTTC. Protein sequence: CASRNSDRAMPYF.

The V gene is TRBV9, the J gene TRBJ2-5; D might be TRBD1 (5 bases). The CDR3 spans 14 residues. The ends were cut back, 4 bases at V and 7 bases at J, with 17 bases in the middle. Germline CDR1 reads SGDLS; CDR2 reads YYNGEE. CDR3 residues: CASSPTRQSVTQYF. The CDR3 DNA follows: TGTGCCAGCAGCCCCACCCGACAGTCAGTGACCCAGTACTTC. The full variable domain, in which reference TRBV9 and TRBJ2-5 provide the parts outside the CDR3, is DSGVTQTPKHLITATGQRVTLRCSPRSGDLSVYWYQQSLDQGLQFLIQYYNGEERAKGNILERFSAQQFPDLHSELNLSSLELGDSALYFCASSPTRQSVTQYFGPGTRLLVL.

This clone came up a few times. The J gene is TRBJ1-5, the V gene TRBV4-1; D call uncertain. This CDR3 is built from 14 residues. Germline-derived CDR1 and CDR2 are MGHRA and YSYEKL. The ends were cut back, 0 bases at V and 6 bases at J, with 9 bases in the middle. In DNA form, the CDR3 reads TGCGCCAGCAGCCAAGATGTACCGGGTCAGCCCCAGCATTTT. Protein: CASSQDVPGQPQHF.

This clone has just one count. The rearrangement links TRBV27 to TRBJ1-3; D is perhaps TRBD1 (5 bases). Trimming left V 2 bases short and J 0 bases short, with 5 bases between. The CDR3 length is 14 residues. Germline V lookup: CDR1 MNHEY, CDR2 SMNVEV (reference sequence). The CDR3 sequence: CASSLQGSGNTIYF. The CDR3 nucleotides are TGTGCCAGCAGTTTACAGGGCTCTGGAAACACCATATATTTT.